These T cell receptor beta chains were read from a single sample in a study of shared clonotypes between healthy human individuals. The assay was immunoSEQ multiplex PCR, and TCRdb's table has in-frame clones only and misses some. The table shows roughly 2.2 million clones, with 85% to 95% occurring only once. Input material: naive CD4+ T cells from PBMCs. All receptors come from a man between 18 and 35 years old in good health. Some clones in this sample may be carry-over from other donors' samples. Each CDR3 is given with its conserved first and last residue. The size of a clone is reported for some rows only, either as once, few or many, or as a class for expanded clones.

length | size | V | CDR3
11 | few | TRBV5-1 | CASSLTPGALF
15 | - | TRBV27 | CASSLYSAGANVLTF
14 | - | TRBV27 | CASSFKPPHQPQHF
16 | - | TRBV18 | CASSPMQAGGGNEQFF
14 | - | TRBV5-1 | CASSLGSPDQKQYF
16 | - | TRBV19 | CASSRPQGPEAEKLFF
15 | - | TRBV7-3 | CASSLPTSGGDTQYF
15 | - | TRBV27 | CASSPGLAGGNEQYF
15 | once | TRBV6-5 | CASSYSGAANYGYTF
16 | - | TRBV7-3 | CASSLGRRSGTDTQYF
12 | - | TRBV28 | CASSMPSYEQYF
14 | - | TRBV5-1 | CASSSDPSGNTIYF
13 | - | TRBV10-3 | CAIRDGANYGYTF
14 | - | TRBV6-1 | CASSEGIEGYGYTF
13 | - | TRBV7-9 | CASSRQNNSPLHF
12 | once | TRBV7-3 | CASSLIGETQYF
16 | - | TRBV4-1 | CASSQAGQGAQQPQHF
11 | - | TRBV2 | CASREQETQYF
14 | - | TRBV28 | CASRALGTNEKLFF
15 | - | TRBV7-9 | CASSSQGAYNSPLHF
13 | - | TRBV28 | CASRAGPGETQYF
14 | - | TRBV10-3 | CAISGRGGETEAFF
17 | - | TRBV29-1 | CSVISGRLAGSPNEQFF
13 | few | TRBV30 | CAWAGTDGTEAFF
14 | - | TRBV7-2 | CASSSNPGGTEAFF
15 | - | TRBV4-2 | CASSQVLQVGEKLFF
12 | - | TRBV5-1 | CASRRRYNEQFF
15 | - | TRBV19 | CASSKERQAYNEQFF
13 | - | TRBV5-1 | CASSPFGPDTQYF
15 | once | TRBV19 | CASSTRTSGMSEQFF
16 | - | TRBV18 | CASSPLASERTDTQYF
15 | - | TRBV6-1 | CATRSAGTGSNEQYF
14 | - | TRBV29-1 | CSVEDLGGGSPLHF
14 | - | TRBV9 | CASSMEDSGNTIYF
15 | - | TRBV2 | CASSGSASVQETQYF
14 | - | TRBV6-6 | CASSPDSLSYEQYF
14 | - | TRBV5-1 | CASSLGPSSYEQYF
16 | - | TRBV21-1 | CASSQDRRGKDGGYTF
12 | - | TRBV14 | CASKQEAGELFF
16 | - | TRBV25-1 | CASSGVTGATYNEQFF
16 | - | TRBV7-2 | CASSLLGINSNQPQHF
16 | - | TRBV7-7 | CASSLSASGRAHEQYF
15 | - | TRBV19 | CASCFGTRNTGELFF
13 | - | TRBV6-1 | CASSLVAGNTIYF
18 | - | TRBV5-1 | CASSLAGGYWGATGELFF
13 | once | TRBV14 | CASSQLTDNEQFF
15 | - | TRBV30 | CAWSAGARGGNEQFF
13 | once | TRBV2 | CASSGRTGNEQFF
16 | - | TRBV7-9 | CASSPLAGPSTDTQYF
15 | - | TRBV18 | CASSLTAGAQRTQYF
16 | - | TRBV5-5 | CASSLAPGQGIYEQYF
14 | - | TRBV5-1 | CASSLAGPTDTQYF
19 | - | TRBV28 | CASSHTGWGPSGLPYEQYF
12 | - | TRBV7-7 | CASGRDNNEQFF
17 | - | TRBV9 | CASSGRWGLADGDEQFF
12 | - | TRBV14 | CASSQGGTWAFF
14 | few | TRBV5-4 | CASSLGGENTEAFF
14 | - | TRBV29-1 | CSVSGVTSSYEQYF
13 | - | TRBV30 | CAWNRGQQETQYF
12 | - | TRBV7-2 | CASSFTVSPLHF